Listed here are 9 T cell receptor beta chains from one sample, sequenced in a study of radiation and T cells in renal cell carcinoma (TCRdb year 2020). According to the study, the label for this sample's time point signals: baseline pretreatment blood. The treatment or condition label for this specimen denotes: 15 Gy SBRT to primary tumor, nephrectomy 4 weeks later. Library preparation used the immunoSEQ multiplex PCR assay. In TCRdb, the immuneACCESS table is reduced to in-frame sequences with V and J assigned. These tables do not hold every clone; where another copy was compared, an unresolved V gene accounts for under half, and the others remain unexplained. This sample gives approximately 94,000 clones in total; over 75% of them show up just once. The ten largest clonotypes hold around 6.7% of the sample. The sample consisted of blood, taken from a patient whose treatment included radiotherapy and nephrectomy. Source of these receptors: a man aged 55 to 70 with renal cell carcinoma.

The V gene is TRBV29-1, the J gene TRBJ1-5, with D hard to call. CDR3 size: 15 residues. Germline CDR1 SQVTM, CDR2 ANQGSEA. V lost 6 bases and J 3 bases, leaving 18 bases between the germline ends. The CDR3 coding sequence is TGCAGCGTCCCGACCCAAGACCCCAACAATCAGCCCCAGCATTTT. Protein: CSVPTQDPNNQPQHF.

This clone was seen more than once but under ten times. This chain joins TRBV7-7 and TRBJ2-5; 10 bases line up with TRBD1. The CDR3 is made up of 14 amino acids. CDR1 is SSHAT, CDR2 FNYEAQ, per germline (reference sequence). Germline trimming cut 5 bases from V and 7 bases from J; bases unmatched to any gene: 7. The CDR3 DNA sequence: TGTGCCAGCAGCCTTACAAGGACAGGGGGGACCCAGTACTTC. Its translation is CASSLTRTGGTQYF.

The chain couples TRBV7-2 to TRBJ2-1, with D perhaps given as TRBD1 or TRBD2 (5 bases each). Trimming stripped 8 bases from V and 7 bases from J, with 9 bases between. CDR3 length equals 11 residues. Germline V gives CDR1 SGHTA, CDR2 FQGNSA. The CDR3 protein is CASRGGNEQFF. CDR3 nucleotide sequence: TGTGCCAGCCGGGGCGGTAATGAGCAGTTCTTC.

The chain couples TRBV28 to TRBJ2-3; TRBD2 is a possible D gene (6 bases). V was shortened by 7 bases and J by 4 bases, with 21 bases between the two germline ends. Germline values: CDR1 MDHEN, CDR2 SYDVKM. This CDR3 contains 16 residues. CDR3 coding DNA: TGTGCCAGCACTCGGTTGAGGGACTTGAGGGCAGATACGCAGTATTTT. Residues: CASTRLRDLRADTQYF.

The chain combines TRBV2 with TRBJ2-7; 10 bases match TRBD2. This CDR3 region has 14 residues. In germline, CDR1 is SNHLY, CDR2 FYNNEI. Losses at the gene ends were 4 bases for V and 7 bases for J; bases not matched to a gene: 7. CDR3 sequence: CASSGVLAGAEQYF. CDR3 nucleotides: TGTGCCAGCAGTGGGGTCCTAGCGGGAGCTGAGCAGTACTTC. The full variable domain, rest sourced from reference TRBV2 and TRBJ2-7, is EPEVTQTPSHQVTQMGQEVILRCVPISNHLYFYWYRQILGQKVEFLVSFYNNEISEKSEIFDDQFSVERPDGSNFTLKIRSTKLEDSAMYFCASSGVLAGAEQYFGPGTRLTVT.

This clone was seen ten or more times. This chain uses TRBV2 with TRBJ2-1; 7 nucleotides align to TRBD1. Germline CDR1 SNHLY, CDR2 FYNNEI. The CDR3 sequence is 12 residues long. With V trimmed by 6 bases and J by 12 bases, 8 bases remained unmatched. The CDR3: CASREGTEGQFF. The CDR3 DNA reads TGTGCCAGCAGAGAGGGGACAGAAGGGCAGTTCTTC.

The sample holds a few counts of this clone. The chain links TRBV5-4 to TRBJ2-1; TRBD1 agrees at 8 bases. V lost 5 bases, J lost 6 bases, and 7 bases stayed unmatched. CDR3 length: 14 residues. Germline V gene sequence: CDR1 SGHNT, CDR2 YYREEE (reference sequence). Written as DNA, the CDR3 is TGTGCCAGCAGAATCGACAGGGGCTCCAATGAGCAGTTCTTC. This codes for CASRIDRGSNEQFF.

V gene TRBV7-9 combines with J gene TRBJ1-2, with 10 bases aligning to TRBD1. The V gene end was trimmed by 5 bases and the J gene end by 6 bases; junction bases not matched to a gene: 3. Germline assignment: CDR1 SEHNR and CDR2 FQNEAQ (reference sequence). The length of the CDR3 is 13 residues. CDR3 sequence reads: CASSAGTGDGYTF. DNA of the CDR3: TGTGCCAGCAGCGCCGGGACAGGGGATGGCTACACCTTC.

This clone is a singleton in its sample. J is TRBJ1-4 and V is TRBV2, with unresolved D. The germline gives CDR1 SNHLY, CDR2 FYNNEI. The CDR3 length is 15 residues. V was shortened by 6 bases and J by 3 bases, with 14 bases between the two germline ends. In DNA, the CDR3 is TGTGCCAGCAGGGACGAAAGGTTGGCTAATGAAAAACTGTTTTTT. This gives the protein CASRDERLANEKLFF. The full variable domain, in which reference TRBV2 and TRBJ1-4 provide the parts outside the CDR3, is EPEVTQTPSHQVTQMGQEVILRCVPISNHLYFYWYRQILGQKVEFLVSFYNNEISEKSEIFDDQFSVERPDGSNFTLKIRSTKLEDSAMYFCASRDERLANEKLFFGSGTQLSVL.